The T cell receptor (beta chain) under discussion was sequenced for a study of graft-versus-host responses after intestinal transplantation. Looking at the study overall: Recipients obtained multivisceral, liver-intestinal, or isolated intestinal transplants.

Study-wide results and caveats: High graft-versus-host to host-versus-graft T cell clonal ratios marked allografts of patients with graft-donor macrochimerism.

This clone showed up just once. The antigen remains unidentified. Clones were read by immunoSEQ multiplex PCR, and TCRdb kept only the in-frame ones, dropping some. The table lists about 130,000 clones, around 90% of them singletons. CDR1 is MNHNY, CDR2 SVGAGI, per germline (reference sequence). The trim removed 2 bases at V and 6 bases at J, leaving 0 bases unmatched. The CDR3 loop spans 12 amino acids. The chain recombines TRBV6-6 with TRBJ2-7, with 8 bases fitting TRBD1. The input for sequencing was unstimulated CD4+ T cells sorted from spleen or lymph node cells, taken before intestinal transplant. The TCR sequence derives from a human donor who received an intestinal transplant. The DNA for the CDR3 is TGTGCCAGCAGTTACGACAGGGGCGAGCAGTACTTC. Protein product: CASSYDRGEQYF.